A selection of T cell receptor beta chains follows, all from one sample in a study of spatial heterogeneity in lung cancer. TCRdb fed the 5' RACE reads into MiXCR, producing one record per CDR3 protein. The sample includes about 6,000 distinct CDR3 sequences, approximately 8.5% of them seen just once. The source material was lung tumor tissue, sampled at surgery. The origin of the receptors is a female donor with early-stage non-small cell lung cancer. The CDR3 runs from the conserved cysteine through the conserved F or W. Clone size is stated in some rows and not others, as once, few, many or a class when expanded.

- | TRBJ1-1 | TRBV9 | CASSATQDTEAFF
many | TRBJ2-3 | TRBV27 | CASSTQWADTQYF
many | TRBJ2-3 | TRBV6-5 | CASSYVGDTQYF
many | TRBJ1-1 | TRBV20-1 | CSARDLGRKNTEAFF
many | TRBJ1-1 | TRBV6-5 | CASRLQGSTEAFF
hyperexpanded | TRBJ2-3 | TRBV10-3 | CAISDPTNHTDTQYF
- | TRBJ2-7 | TRBV12-3/TRBV12-4 | CASSSPSGGTYEQYF
- | TRBJ2-7 | TRBV27 | CASSWGQGKTSYEQYF
many | TRBJ1-1 | TRBV9 | CASTLDLNTEAFF
many | TRBJ1-2 | TRBV11-2 | CASSLDQGSGYTF
many | TRBJ2-3 | TRBV2 | CAARGVAGNTQYF
medium-sized | TRBJ2-3 | TRBV11-2 | CASSYRLAGGEDTQYF
many | TRBJ2-7 | TRBV9 | CASSDTGEKQYF
medium-sized | TRBJ2-7 | TRBV6-6 | CASSGPGPNLGEQYF
few | TRBJ2-3 | TRBV5-1 | CASTGYSGGANTQYF
medium-sized | TRBJ1-4 | TRBV3-1 | CASRAWGTAQNNEKLFF
- | TRBJ2-5 | TRBV28 | CASSPLQETQYF